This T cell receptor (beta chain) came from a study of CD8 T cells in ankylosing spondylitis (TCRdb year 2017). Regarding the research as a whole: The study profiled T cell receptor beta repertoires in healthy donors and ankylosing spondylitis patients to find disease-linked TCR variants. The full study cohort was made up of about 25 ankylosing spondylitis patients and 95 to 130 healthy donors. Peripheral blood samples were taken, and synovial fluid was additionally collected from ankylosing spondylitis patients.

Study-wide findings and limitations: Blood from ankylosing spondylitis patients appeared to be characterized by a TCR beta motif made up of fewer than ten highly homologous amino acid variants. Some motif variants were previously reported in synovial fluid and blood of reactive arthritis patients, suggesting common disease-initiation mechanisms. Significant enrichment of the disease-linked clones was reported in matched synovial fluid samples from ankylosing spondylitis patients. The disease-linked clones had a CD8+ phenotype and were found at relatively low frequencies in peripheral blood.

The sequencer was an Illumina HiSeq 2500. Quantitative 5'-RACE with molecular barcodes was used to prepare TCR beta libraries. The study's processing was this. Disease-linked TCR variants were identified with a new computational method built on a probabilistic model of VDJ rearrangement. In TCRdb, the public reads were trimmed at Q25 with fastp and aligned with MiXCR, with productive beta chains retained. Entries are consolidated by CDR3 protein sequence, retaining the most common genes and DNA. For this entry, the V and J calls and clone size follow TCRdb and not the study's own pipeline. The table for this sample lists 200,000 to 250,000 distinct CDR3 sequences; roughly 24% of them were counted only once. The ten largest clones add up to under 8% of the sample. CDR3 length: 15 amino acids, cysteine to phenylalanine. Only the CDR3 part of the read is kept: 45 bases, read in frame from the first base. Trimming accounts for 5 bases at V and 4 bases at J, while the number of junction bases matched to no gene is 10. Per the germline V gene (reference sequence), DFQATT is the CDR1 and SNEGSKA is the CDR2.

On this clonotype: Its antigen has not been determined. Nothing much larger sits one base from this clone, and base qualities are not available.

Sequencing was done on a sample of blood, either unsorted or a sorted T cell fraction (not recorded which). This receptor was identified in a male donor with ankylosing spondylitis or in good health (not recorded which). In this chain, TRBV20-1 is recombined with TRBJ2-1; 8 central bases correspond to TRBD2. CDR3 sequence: CSAPFAGGLYNEQFF. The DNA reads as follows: TGCAGTGCTCCCTTTGCGGGAGGACTATACAATGAGCAGTTCTTC.